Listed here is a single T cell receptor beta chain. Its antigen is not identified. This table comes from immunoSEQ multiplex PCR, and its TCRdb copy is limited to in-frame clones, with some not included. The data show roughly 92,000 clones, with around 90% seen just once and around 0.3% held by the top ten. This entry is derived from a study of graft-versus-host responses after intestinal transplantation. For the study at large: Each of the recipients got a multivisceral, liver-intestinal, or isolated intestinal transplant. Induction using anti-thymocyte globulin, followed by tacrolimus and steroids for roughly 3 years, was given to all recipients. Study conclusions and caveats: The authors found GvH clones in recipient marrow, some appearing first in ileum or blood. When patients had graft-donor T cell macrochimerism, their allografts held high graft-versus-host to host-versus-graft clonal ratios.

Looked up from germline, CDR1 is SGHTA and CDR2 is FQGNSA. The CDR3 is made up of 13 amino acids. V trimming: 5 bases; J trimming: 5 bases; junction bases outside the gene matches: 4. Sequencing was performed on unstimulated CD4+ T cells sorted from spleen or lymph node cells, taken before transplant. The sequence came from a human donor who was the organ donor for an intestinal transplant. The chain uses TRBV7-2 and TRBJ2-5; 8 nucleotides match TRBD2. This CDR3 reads CASSPGGAETQYF. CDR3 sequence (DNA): TGTGCCAGCAGCCCCGGGGGGGCGGAGACCCAGTACTTC.